The 19 T cell receptor beta chains below come from one sample, sequenced in a study of OX40 agonist ivuxolimab in advanced cancers. Measured with immunoSEQ multiplex PCR; TCRdb has only the in-frame clones, and not every one. There are roughly 96,000 clones in the sample; less than 85% occur only once, and roughly 6% lies in the top ten. The specimen comprised CD4+ or CD8+ T cells sorted from blood, sampled in a trial of the OX40 agonist ivuxolimab. The receptors originated from an adult with an advanced solid tumor such as melanoma, head and neck, liver or kidney cancer.

In this sample, this clone turned up once. This chain links TRBV7-6 with TRBJ2-1, with TRBD2 matching 8 bases. The germline gives CDR1 SGHVS, CDR2 FNYEAQ. This CDR3 comprises 15 residues. Unmatched junction bases numbered 9, after V lost 2 bases and J lost 9 bases. The DNA for the CDR3 is TGTGCCAGCAGCTTAAGCTCGGGGGGGCCTTTTGAGCAGTTCTTC. Translation: CASSLSSGGPFEQFF.

In this sample, this clone turned up once. The rearrangement uses TRBV6-5 and TRBJ2-7; 7 bases map to TRBD1. V gave up 2 bases and J gave up 4 bases; unmatched junction bases: 11. Germline V gives CDR1 MNHEY, CDR2 SVGAGI. The CDR3 is 16 residues long. The chain's CDR3 is CASSYTTGMGVYEQYF. The CDR3 DNA follows: TGTGCCAGCAGTTACACGACAGGGATGGGGGTGTACGAGCAGTACTTC.

As DNA, the CDR3 is TGTGCCAGCAGCTTCGACGGGGTTGTAAACACCATATATTTT. Protein: CASSFDGVVNTIYF. The J gene is TRBJ1-3, the V gene TRBV7-2; D uncertain. The V end lost 3 bases, the J end lost 6 bases, and 12 bases lay between the germline ends. CDR3 length: 14 residues. Germline-derived CDR1 and CDR2 are SGHTA and FQGNSA.

The V call is TRBV7-9, the J call TRBJ2-1, with D possibly called TRBD1 or TRBD2 (5 bases each). Germline assignment: CDR1 SEHNR and CDR2 FQNEAQ (reference sequence). V was clipped by 0 bases and J by 9 bases, with 12 bases between them. The CDR3 covers 14 residues. In DNA, the CDR3 is TGTGCCAGCAGCTTAGCCGAGGGGTCCGGTGAGCAGTTCTTC. It translates to CASSLAEGSGEQFF. Supplemented by reference TRBV7-9 and TRBJ2-1, the full variable domain reads DTGVSQNPRHKITKRGQNVTFRCDPISEHNRLYWYRQTLGQGPEFLTYFQNEAQLEKSRLLSDRFSAERPKGSFSTLEIQRTEQGDSAMYLCASSLAEGSGEQFFGPGTRLTVL.

The chain is built from TRBV6-6 and TRBJ1-1; a weak D match, TRBD1 (6 bases). The CDR3 sequence is 14 residues long. Trimming took off 6 bases at V and 3 bases at J, with 14 bases between the two ends. Germline V CDR1 and CDR2: MNHNY, SVGAGI (reference sequence). CDR3 residues: CASRPPGQDTEAFF. As DNA, the CDR3 is TGTGCCAGCAGGCCCCCGGGACAAGACACTGAAGCTTTCTTT.

This clone has just one count. This chain links TRBV2 with TRBJ2-3, with a weak D call TRBD2 (6 bases). The V end lost 4 bases, the J end lost 5 bases, and 16 bases lay between the germline ends. From germline, CDR1 is SNHLY and CDR2 FYNNEI. The CDR3 runs 15 residues. CDR3 sequence (DNA): TGTGCCAGCAGTGTAGCGGCTAACCCTGGAGATACGCAGTATTTT. This sequence encodes CASSVAANPGDTQYF.

This sequence joins TRBV29-1 and TRBJ1-2; TRBD1 aligns across 9 bases. Germline V CDR1 and CDR2: SQVTM, ANQGSEA. CDR3 length: 13 amino acids. V trimming: 4 bases; J trimming: 7 bases; junction bases outside the gene matches: 7. The CDR3 reads CSVGDRGELGYTF. The CDR3 DNA reads TGCAGCGTTGGAGACAGGGGGGAACTTGGCTACACCTTC.

The chain uses TRBV5-1 and TRBJ2-1; D is ambiguous. This CDR3 has 13 residues. V was pared by 6 bases and J by 1 base, with 8 bases between. CDR1 and CDR2 (germline): SGHRS, YFSETQ. The CDR3 sequence is CASKAASYNEQFF. The DNA of the CDR3 is TGCGCCAGCAAGGCGGCTTCCTACAATGAGCAGTTCTTC.

This clone has only one observation. The chain is built from TRBV11-2 and TRBJ2-7, with D unclear. Germline V CDR1 and CDR2: SGHAT, FQNNGV. The V end was cut by 3 bases, the J end by 6 bases, with 12 bases between. The CDR3 is 13 residues long. The CDR3 loop is CASSLSLGVEQYF. CDR3 nucleotides: TGTGCCAGCAGCTTGTCTCTGGGCGTCGAGCAGTACTTC.

This chain joins TRBV28 and TRBJ2-7, with 9 bases identical to TRBD1. The V gene's germline CDR1 is MDHEN and CDR2 SYDVKM. This CDR3 spans 17 amino acids. With 1 base clipped from V and 3 bases from J, the junction kept 10 bases outside the gene matches. CDR3 coding DNA: TGTGCCAGCAGTTTATCGGGGACAGGGTCGTTAGTCTACGAGCAGTACTTC. Translated: CASSLSGTGSLVYEQYF.

The rearrangement uses TRBV6-5 and TRBJ1-1, with D unclear. Germline V gives CDR1 MNHEY, CDR2 SVGAGI. The germline V and J ends were trimmed by 6 bases and 0 bases, with 11 bases remaining between them. This CDR3 region has 14 residues. The CDR3 DNA is TGTGCCAGCAGCCCCGGACGGATGAACACTGAAGCTTTCTTT. This codes for CASSPGRMNTEAFF.

V gene TRBV2 combines with J gene TRBJ1-1, with D possibly being TRBD1 (6 bases). The CDR3 length is 13 residues. V lost 2 bases to trimming and J lost 8 bases, with 12 bases between them. From germline, CDR1 is SNHLY and CDR2 FYNNEI. For the CDR3, the DNA is TGTGCCAGCAGTGAACCGGGACACCTAGAAGCTTTCTTT. It is translated as CASSEPGHLEAFF.

The chain joins TRBV14 to TRBJ2-7; D uncertain. V lost 0 bases, J lost 5 bases, and 11 bases lay in between. Germline V gives CDR1 SGHDN, CDR2 FVKESK. The CDR3 has 14 amino acids. The CDR3 reads CASSQDGYVDEQYF. The CDR3 DNA follows: TGTGCCAGCAGCCAAGATGGGTATGTCGACGAGCAGTACTTC.

The V and J genes are TRBV7-2 and TRBJ1-3, with D maybe TRBD1 (6 bases). CDR3 length equals 16 residues. V lost 4 bases and J 0 bases, leaving 13 bases between the germline ends. CDR1 and CDR2 from the germline V gene are SGHTA and FQGNSA. The CDR3 loop is CASSSPGTPSGNTIYF. In nucleotides, the CDR3 is TGTGCCAGCAGCTCCCCCGGGACACCCTCTGGAAACACCATATATTTT.

This chain links TRBV6-5 with TRBJ1-2; weak D call: TRBD1 (6 bases). The CDR3 loop spans 14 amino acids. The V gene's germline CDR1 is MNHEY and CDR2 SVGAGI. Trimming stripped 0 bases from V and 4 bases from J, with 9 bases between. CDR3 coding DNA: TGTGCCAGCAGTTACTCCAGGGGCGGCTATGGCTACACCTTC. Residues: CASSYSRGGYGYTF.

This clone was counted a few times. This CDR3 is CASRAGGEANSPLHF. Here the CDR3 DNA reads TGTGCCAGCAGGGCAGGAGGGGAAGCAAATTCACCCCTCCACTTT. The chain has TRBV7-2 and TRBJ1-6, with D perhaps TRBD1 (5 bases). The CDR3 loop spans 15 amino acids. V lost 6 bases to trimming and J lost 7 bases, with 16 bases between them. CDR1 is SGHTA and CDR2 is FQGNSA in the germline V gene.

The chain has TRBV5-1 and TRBJ1-5; 10 positions agree with TRBD1. Germline values: CDR1 SGHRS, CDR2 YFSETQ. CDR3 length: 18 amino acids. V was clipped by 6 bases and J by 4 bases; unmatched bases: 16. The CDR3 DNA sequence: TGCGCCAGCATGCGGGACAGGGGAGGAGTGGTGAGTAATCAGCCCCAGCATTTT. Translating it yields CASMRDRGGVVSNQPQHF. The full variable domain, rest sourced from reference TRBV5-1 and TRBJ1-5, is KAGVTQTPRYLIKTRGQQVTLSCSPISGHRSVSWYQQTPGQGLQFLFEYFSETQRNKGNFPGRFSGRQFSNSRSEMNVSTLELGDSALYLCASMRDRGGVVSNQPQHFGDGTRLSIL.

The chain links TRBV18 to TRBJ2-2; the match to TRBD2 covers 10 bases. CDR1 is KGHSH and CDR2 is LQKENI in the germline V gene. J gave up 4 bases and V 1 base, and 3 bases lay outside the gene matches. This CDR3 region has 16 residues. The CDR3 reads CASSPLAGGPTGELFF. The CDR3 region has the DNA TGTGCCAGCTCACCACTAGCGGGAGGCCCCACCGGGGAGCTGTTTTTT.

This chain joins TRBV7-9 and TRBJ2-1; D ambiguous. Trimming removed 0 bases at V and 5 bases at J, with 8 bases between. The CDR3 has 14 residues. Germline CDR1 reads SEHNR; CDR2 reads FQNEAQ (reference sequence). The CDR3 is CASSLAGVHNEQFF. The CDR3 region has the DNA TGTGCCAGCAGCTTAGCAGGCGTACACAATGAGCAGTTCTTC.